This T cell receptor (beta chain) was identified during a study of blood T cell repertoires in COVID-19. Study summary: From T cells, B-cell-depleted T cells, or PBMCs came the material, which was cDNA or gDNA.

Sequenced by immunoSEQ multiplex PCR; TCRdb stores in-frame clones only, minus some. This sample has about 210,000 clones; approximately 80% occur once, and the top ten carry approximately 0.97%. The CDR3 spans 15 residues. Germline CDR1 MGHRA, CDR2 YSYEKL. The ends were cut back, 0 bases at V and 3 bases at J, with 11 bases in the middle. This chain links TRBV4-1 with TRBJ1-1; D unclear. Sequencing used peripheral blood. This TCR was sampled from a man aged 60-69 years with COVID-19, enrolled during active disease. This chain's CDR3 is CASSQDEGYDTEAFF. CDR3 nucleotides: TGCGCCAGCAGCCAAGATGAGGGTTATGACACTGAAGCTTTCTTT.